The next 17 T cell receptor beta chains were all read from a single sample in a study of cytomegalovirus exposure and HLA in healthy donors. Primers: 60 Vbeta forward and 13 Jbeta reverse. Profiling relied on immunoSEQ multiplex PCR, and the TCRdb table lists in-frame clones only, not all of them. This table holds under 250,000 clones, 70% to 80% found once. The sample taken for sequencing was PBMCs. These receptor sequences come from a young man in good health and CMV-seronegative.

The chain is built from TRBV7-2 and TRBJ2-5; D is ambiguous. V was shortened by 7 bases and J by 2 bases, with 14 bases between the two germline ends. This CDR3 is built from 14 residues. Germline CDR1 SGHTA, CDR2 FQGNSA. The CDR3 sequence: CASTNAVSQETQYF. DNA of the CDR3: TGTGCCAGCACGAATGCGGTCTCACAAGAGACCCAGTACTTC.

CDR3 DNA: TGTGCCAGCAGTCGTCTCTACGAGCAGTACTTC. It specifies CASSRLYEQYF. The rearrangement joins TRBV6-6 to TRBJ2-5; D ambiguous. The last part of the DNA fits TRBJ2-7 better; the J call may be wrong. The CDR3 consists of 11 residues. Germline values: CDR1 MNHNY, CDR2 SVGAGI (reference sequence).

Points on this clone: One end of the junction varies from germline; a read error may be responsible. The chain combines TRBV7-9 with TRBJ1-2; D gene uncertain. CDR3 length equals 12 residues. In germline, CDR1 is SEHNR, CDR2 FQNEAQ (reference sequence). CDR3 sequence (DNA): TGTTCCAGCGGGCCCTCGGGGTATGGCTACACCTTC. Its protein product is CSSGPSGYGYTF.

CDR3: CSASGTGSYEQYF. CDR3 nucleotides: TGCAGCGCCTCCGGGACAGGCTCCTACGAGCAGTACTTC. The chain is built from TRBV29-1 and TRBJ2-7, with 8 bases aligning to TRBD1. V dropped 7 bases and J dropped 0; count of bases not matched to a gene: 5. Germline CDR1 reads SQVTM; CDR2 reads ANQGSEA. The CDR3 is 13 amino acids.

The table lists this clone with a few counts. V is TRBV5-1 and J is TRBJ2-2; D is perhaps TRBD1 (5 bases). Germline assignment: CDR1 SGHRS and CDR2 YFSETQ. The CDR3 contains 13 residues. Between the trimmed V and J ends, which lost 0 bases and 6 bases, there was a span of 6 bases. CDR3 residues: CASSLEGAGELFF. The CDR3 DNA reads TGCGCCAGCAGCTTGGAAGGGGCCGGGGAGCTGTTTTTT. Drawing the rest from reference TRBV5-1 and TRBJ2-2, the complete variable domain is KAGVTQTPRYLIKTRGQQVTLSCSPISGHRSVSWYQQTPGQGLQFLFEYFSETQRNKGNFPGRFSGRQFSNSRSEMNVSTLELGDSALYLCASSLEGAGELFFGEGSRLTVL.

This clone was seen a few times. The chain employs TRBV4-1 and TRBJ1-3; no firm D call. This CDR3 has 17 residues. Germline V gene data show CDR1 as MGHRA and CDR2 as YSYEKL. Trimming removed 1 base from V and 0 bases from J, with 13 bases in between. The CDR3 reads CASSQGRLPSSGNTIYF. The DNA for the CDR3 is TGCGCCAGCAGCCAAGGGAGGCTGCCGAGCTCTGGAAACACCATATATTTT.

The chain couples TRBV27 to TRBJ2-1; maybe TRBD1 (6 bases). V was pared by 7 bases and J by 3 bases, with 16 bases between. The CDR3 has 15 residues. Germline CDR1 and CDR2: MNHEY and SMNVEV (reference sequence). The CDR3, as DNA: TGTGCCAGCAACCCCGGGACAACACTCTACAATGAGCAGTTCTTC. Its translation: CASNPGTTLYNEQFF.

The chain carries TRBV29-1 and TRBJ2-1, with TRBD2 matching over 9 bases. The CDR3 is 14 residues long. V gave up 3 bases and J gave up 6 bases; unmatched junction bases: 6. Germline assignment: CDR1 SQVTM and CDR2 ANQGSEA. This chain's CDR3 is CSVDPSGIRNEQFF. The DNA for the CDR3 is TGCAGCGTTGACCCTAGCGGGATCCGCAATGAGCAGTTCTTC.

V and J are TRBV5-5 and TRBJ2-3; D is unclear. This CDR3 spans 16 amino acids. Trimming stripped 2 bases from V and 0 bases from J, with 13 bases between. CDR1 and CDR2 (germline): SGHKS, YYEKEE (reference sequence). CDR3 coding DNA: TGTGCCAGCAGCTTTCAATCCGGCGGAAGCACAGATACGCAGTATTTT. Its translation: CASSFQSGGSTDTQYF. Full variable domain (rest looked up from reference TRBV5-5 and TRBJ2-3): DAGVTQSPTHLIKTRGQQVTLRCSPISGHKSVSWYQQVLGQGPQFIFQYYEKEERGRGNFPDRFSARQFPNYSSELNVNALLLGDSALYLCASSFQSGGSTDTQYFGPGTRLTVL.

This rearrangement joins TRBV19 to TRBJ2-1, with 7 bases matching TRBD2. This CDR3 is built from 14 residues. V was clipped by 5 bases and J by 9 bases; unmatched bases: 10. Germline-derived CDR1 and CDR2 are LNHDA and SQIVND (reference sequence). The CDR3: CASSAPTAGIEQFF. The CDR3 DNA sequence: TGTGCCAGTAGTGCTCCCACAGCGGGAATTGAGCAGTTCTTC.

V gene TRBV6-4 combines with J gene TRBJ2-6, with a possible D match to TRBD2 (6 bases). CDR1 is MRHNA and CDR2 is SNTAGT in the germline V gene. The V end was cut by 7 bases, the J end by 4 bases, with 11 bases between. The CDR3 spans 14 residues. The CDR3 sequence is CASKEGSGANVLTF. The CDR3 DNA sequence: TGTGCCAGCAAGGAGGGTTCGGGGGCCAACGTCCTGACTTTC.

V is TRBV21-1 and J is TRBJ2-1; the listed D gene, TRBD2, was not tested against the DNA. TRBV21-1 has pseudogene status. The CDR3 is 23 residues long. CDR3 sequence (DNA): TGTGCCAGCAGCAAAGAGGGTGACAGGGGGCGTCTAGCGGGAGAAGGCTCCTACAATGAGCAGTTCTTC. The encoded protein is CASSKEGDRGRLAGEGSYNEQFF.

The chain uses TRBV5-1 and TRBJ2-7, with D unresolved. Germline V CDR1 and CDR2: SGHRS, YFSETQ. There are 14 residues in the CDR3. The V and J ends lost 0 bases and 3 bases respectively, with 10 bases between them. The CDR3 here is CASSLESSLYEQYF. The CDR3, as DNA: TGCGCCAGCAGCTTGGAGTCTAGTCTCTACGAGCAGTACTTC.

The J gene is TRBJ2-7, the V gene TRBV6-1, with D possibly TRBD1 on 5 matching bases. V shed 4 bases and J shed 6 bases, with 13 bases lying between them. Germline CDR1 and CDR2: MNHNS and SASEGT. This CDR3 is built from 13 residues. This CDR3 reads CASSVGQGVEQYF. CDR3 nucleotides: TGTGCCAGCAGTGTCGGGCAGGGCGTCGAGCAGTACTTC.

The chain is built from TRBV5-1 and TRBJ2-3, with TRBD1 as a possible D gene (5 bases). The CDR3 has 14 residues. Germline-derived CDR1 and CDR2 are SGHRS and YFSETQ. V was trimmed by 6 bases and J by 4 bases, leaving 15 bases between them. The CDR3, as DNA: TGCGCCAGCAACCTCGGTGAAGGGGCAGATACGCAGTATTTT. Amino acids: CASNLGEGADTQYF. Based on the CDR3 plus reference TRBV5-1 and TRBJ2-3, the full variable domain is KAGVTQTPRYLIKTRGQQVTLSCSPISGHRSVSWYQQTPGQGLQFLFEYFSETQRNKGNFPGRFSGRQFSNSRSEMNVSTLELGDSALYLCASNLGEGADTQYFGPGTRLTVL.

The rearrangement uses TRBV12-5 and TRBJ2-7; 13 nucleotides line up with TRBD2. Per the germline V gene, CDR1 is LGHNT and CDR2 is FRNRAP. J gave up 3 bases and V 2 bases, and 4 bases lay outside the gene matches. CDR3 size: 16 residues. CDR3 sequence reads: CASGLLGTSGVYEQYF. Here the CDR3 DNA reads TGTGCTAGTGGTTTGCTAGGGACTAGCGGGGTCTACGAGCAGTACTTC.

This chain joins TRBV4-1 and TRBJ1-1, with D possibly TRBD1 on 6 matching bases. V was pared by 2 bases and J by 4 bases, with 11 bases between. This CDR3 comprises 14 residues. CDR1 and CDR2 from the germline V gene are MGHRA and YSYEKL. The CDR3 loop reads CASSQPTGSTEAFF. DNA of the CDR3: TGCGCCAGCAGCCAACCAACAGGGTCCACTGAAGCTTTCTTT.